This T cell receptor (beta chain) was retrieved from a study of shared clonotypes between healthy human individuals. Turning to the study itself: CD4 naive and CD4 memory each took three plates per donor, while CD8 naive took two and CD8 memory one.

Regarding the study as a whole: Researchers found naive subsets generally carried larger estimated richness than memory subsets.

From CD4+ cells came CD45RA+ naive and CD45RA-negative memory subsets. Trimming pared 1 base from V and 2 bases from J, leaving 7 bases between. The CDR3 contains 14 residues. Per germline, CDR1 SEHNR and CDR2 FQNEAQ (reference sequence). Genomic DNA per cell subset filled all wells of several immunoSEQ plates. Assay used: immunoSEQ multiplex PCR; TCRdb lists only in-frame clones, some missing. This table holds under 2,500,000 clones, 90% to 96% found once. On this clone itself: No antigen is known for it.

The rearrangement uses TRBV7-9 and TRBJ2-3, with D possibly TRBD2 on 5 matching bases. This clonotype originated in a man between 18 and 29 years old in good health. The material sequenced was naive CD4+ T cells sorted from blood. The subset is: CD45RA+ positively selected. This CDR3 is CASSLGLATDTQYF. CDR3 DNA sequence: TGTGCCAGCAGCTTAGGGCTAGCCACAGATACGCAGTATTTT.